This TCR beta chain was identified during a study of T cell repertoires in aging, cancer and after chemotherapy. The wider study: Six age groups, ranging from 30 or younger to 70 or older, included the donors. About 8.8 million TCR reads were in the whole dataset. Study results and limitations: Loss of evenness, beyond lost richness, contributed to age-related TCR diversity decline in cancer patients. Compared with age-matched healthy donors, untreated hematological or solid cancer patients showed higher blood TCR clonality.

This clonotype is medium-sized (0.01 to 0.1%) within its sample. Its antigen remains unknown. Peripheral blood genomic DNA, not sorted cells or RNA, was the template. TRB rearrangements spanning V, D and J were amplified using mixed TRB-A/B primers. TCRdb processed the multiplex PCR reads anew with MiXCR; each CDR3 protein has one entry. The data contain roughly 10,000 distinct CDR3 sequences, roughly a quarter of them singletons. Germline assignment: CDR1 MNHNS and CDR2 SASEGT. The CDR3 extends over 13 amino acids. Trimming cost V 0 bases and J 2 bases, with 5 bases left between them. The source material was blood. The genes are TRBV6-1 and TRBJ2-7; no reliable D call. The sequence came from a human donor in good health. The CDR3 is CASSEAAAYEQYF. The DNA for the CDR3 is TGTGCCAGCAGTGAAGCGGCGGCCTACGAGCAGTACTTC.